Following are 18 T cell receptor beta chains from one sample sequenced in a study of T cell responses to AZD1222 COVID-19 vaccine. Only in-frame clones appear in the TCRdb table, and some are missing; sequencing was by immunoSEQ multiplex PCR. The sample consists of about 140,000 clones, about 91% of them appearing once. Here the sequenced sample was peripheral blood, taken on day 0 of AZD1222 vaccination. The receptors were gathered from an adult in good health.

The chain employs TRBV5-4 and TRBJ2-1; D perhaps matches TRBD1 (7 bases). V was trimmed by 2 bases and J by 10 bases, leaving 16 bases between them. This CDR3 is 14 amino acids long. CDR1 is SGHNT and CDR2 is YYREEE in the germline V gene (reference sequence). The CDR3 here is CASSLNRQGGEQFF. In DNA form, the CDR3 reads TGTGCCAGCAGCTTAAATCGACAGGGAGGCGAGCAGTTCTTC.

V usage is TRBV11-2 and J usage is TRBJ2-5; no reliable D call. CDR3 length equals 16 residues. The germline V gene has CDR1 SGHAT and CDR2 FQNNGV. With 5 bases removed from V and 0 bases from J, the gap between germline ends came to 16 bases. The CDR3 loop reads CASSPRSMPNQETQYF. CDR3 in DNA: TGTGCCAGCAGCCCTCGATCCATGCCCAACCAAGAGACCCAGTACTTC.

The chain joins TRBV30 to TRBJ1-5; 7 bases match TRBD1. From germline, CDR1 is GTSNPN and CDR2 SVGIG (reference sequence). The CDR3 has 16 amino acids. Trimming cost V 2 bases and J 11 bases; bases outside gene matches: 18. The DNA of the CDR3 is TGTGCCTGGAGTAAGGAGATACAGGGGCCCCGGGTGGCCCAGCATTTT. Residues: CAWSKEIQGPRVAQHF.

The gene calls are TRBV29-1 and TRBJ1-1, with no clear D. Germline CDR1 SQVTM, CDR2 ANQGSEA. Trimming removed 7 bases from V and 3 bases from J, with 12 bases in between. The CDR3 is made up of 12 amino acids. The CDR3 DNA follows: TGCAGCGCAAATCCGGGCGACACTGAAGCTTTCTTT. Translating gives CSANPGDTEAFF.

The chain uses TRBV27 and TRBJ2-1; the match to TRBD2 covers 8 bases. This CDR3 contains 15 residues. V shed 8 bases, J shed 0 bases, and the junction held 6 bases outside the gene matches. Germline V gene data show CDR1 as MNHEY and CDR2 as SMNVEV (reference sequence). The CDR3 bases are TGTGCCAGCCAAATAGCGGGGAGCTCCTACAATGAGCAGTTCTTC. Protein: CASQIAGSSYNEQFF.

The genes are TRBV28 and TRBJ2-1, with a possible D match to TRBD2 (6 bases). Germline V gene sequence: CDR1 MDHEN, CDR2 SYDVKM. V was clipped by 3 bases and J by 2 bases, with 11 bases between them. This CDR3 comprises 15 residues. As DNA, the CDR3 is TGTGCCAGCAGTTTTCCGGGGGTAGCCTACAATGAGCAGTTCTTC. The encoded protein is CASSFPGVAYNEQFF.

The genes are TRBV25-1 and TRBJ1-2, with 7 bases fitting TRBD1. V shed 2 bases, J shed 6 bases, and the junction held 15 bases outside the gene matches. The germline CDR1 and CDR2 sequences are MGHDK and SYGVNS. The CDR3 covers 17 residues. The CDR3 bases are TGTGCCAGCAGTGAACCCTTTCTGACGACAGGGAAGGATGGCTACACCTTC. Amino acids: CASSEPFLTTGKDGYTF.

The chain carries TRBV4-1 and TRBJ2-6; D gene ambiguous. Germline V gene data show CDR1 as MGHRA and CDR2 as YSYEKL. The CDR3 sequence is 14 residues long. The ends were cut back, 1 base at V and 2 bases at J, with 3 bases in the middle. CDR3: CASSQGPGANVLTF. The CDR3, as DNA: TGCGCCAGCAGCCAAGGTCCTGGGGCCAACGTCCTGACTTTC.

For the CDR3, the DNA is TGTGCCAGCAGTTACCACGGGCCTCCTAATGAAAAACTGTTTTTT. Its protein is CASSYHGPPNEKLFF. This chain links TRBV6-5 with TRBJ1-4; D not resolved. Germline CDR1 and CDR2: MNHEY and SVGAGI. Trimming stripped 2 bases from V and 3 bases from J, with 10 bases between. There are 15 residues in the CDR3.

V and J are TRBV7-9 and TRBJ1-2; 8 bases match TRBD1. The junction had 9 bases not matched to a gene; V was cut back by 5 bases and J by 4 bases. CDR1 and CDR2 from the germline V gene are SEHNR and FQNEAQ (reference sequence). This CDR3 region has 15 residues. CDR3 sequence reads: CASSPRTGLSYGYTF. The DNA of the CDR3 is TGTGCCAGCAGCCCGCGGACAGGGCTTAGCTATGGCTACACCTTC.

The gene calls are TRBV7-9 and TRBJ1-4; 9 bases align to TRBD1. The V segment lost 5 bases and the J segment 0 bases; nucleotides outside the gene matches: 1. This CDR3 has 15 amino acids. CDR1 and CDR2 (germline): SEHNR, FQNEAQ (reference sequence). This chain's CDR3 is CASSRQGATNEKLFF. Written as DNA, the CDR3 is TGTGCCAGCAGCCGACAGGGGGCAACTAATGAAAAACTGTTTTTT.

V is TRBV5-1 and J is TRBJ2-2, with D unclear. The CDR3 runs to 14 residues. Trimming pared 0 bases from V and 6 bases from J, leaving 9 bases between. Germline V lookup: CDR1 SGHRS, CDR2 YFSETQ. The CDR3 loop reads CASSLAWRAGELFF. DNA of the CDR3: TGCGCCAGCAGCTTGGCCTGGAGAGCCGGGGAGCTGTTTTTT. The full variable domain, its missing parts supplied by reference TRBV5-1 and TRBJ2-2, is KAGVTQTPRYLIKTRGQQVTLSCSPISGHRSVSWYQQTPGQGLQFLFEYFSETQRNKGNFPGRFSGRQFSNSRSEMNVSTLELGDSALYLCASSLAWRAGELFFGEGSRLTVL.

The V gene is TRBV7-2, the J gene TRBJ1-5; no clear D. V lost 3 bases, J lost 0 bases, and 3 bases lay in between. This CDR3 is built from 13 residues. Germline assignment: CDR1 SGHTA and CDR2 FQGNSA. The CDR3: CASSLSSNQPQHF. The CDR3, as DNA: TGTGCCAGCAGCTTGAGTAGCAATCAGCCCCAGCATTTT.

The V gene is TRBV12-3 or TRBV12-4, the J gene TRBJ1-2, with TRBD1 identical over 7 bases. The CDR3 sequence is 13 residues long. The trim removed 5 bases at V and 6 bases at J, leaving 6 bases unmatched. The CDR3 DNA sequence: TGTGCCAGCAGTCTGCGCAGGGGGGATGGCTACACCTTC. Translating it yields CASSLRRGDGYTF.

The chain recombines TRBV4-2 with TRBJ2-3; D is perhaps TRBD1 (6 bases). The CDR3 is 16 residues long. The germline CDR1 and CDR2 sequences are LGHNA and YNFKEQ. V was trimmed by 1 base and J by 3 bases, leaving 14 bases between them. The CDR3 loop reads CASSQAAGEVTDTQYF. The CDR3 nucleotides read TGTGCCAGCAGCCAAGCCGCAGGGGAAGTAACAGATACGCAGTATTTT.

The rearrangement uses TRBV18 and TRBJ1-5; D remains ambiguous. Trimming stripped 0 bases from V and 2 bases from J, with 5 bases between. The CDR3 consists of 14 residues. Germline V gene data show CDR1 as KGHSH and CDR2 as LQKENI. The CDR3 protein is CASSPPGGNQPQHF. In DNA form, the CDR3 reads TGTGCCAGCTCACCACCGGGCGGCAATCAGCCCCAGCATTTT.

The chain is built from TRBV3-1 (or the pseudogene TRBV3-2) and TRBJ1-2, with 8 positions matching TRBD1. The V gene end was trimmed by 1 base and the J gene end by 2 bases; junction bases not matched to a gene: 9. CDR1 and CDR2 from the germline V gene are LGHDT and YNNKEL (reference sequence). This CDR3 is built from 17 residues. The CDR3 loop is CASSQVTGDRFNYGYTF. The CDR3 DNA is TGTGCCAGCAGCCAAGTGACAGGGGATCGATTCAACTATGGCTACACCTTC.

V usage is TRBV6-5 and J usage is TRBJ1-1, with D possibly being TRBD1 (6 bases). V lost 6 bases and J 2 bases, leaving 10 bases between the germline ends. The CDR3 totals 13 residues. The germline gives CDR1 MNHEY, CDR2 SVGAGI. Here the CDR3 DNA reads TGTGCCAGCAGCCTCAGGGGAAACACTGAAGCTTTCTTT. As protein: CASSLRGNTEAFF.